These T cell receptor beta chains were read from a single sample in a study of CD8+ T cells in alopecia areata. Profiling relied on immunoSEQ multiplex PCR, and the TCRdb table lists in-frame clones only, not all of them. The sample lists about 140,000 clones; around 57% were seen once. Sequencing was performed on CD4+ T cells sorted from blood. Every receptor here comes from a human donor in good health. Both conserved end residues are part of each CDR3. A D gene is named only where the DNA matches it firmly. Part of the rows lack a size; the others show once, few, many or a class for expanded clones.

clone size	V gene	J gene	D gene	CDR3 DNA	CDR3 protein
few	TRBV2	TRBJ2-5	.	TGTGCCAGCCGAAAATCAGGGGTCCTGGAGACCCAGTACTTC	CASRKSGVLETQYF
.	TRBV29-1	TRBJ1-5	TRBD1	TGCAGCGTTGGTCGGACAGGGGGCCGCAATCAGCCCCAGCATTTT	CSVGRTGGRNQPQHF
few	TRBV29-1	TRBJ2-2	.	TGCAGCGTTGGCGAGCCCGGGGAGCTGTTTTTT	CSVGEPGELFF
.	TRBV28	TRBJ2-5	TRBD2	TGTGCCAGCAGCCCTAGCGGGAGGGAGACCCAGTACTTC	CASSPSGRETQYF
.	TRBV29-1	TRBJ1-2	.	TGCAGCGTAGCCCTACAGGGAATGGGCTATGGCTACACCTTC	CSVALQGMGYGYTF
.	TRBV7-9	TRBJ2-2	.	TGTGCCAGCAGCTTAGATCGTGGGGAAAAGCTGTTTTTT	CASSLDRGEKLFF
.	TRBV6-4	TRBJ1-5	.	TGTGCCAGCAGTGATGGCAGCAATCAGCCCCAGCATTTT	CASSDGSNQPQHF
once	TRBV19	TRBJ1-2	TRBD1	TGTGCCAGTAGCTTCCGGGACAGAACTAACTATGGCTACACCTTC	CASSFRDRTNYGYTF
.	TRBV5-4	TRBJ1-2	.	TGTGCCAGCAGCTTGGACAGGACAGAGGGCTACACCTTC	CASSLDRTEGYTF
few	TRBV2	TRBJ1-1	.	TGTGCCAGCAGTGATCGAGGGAACACTGAAGCTTTCTTT	CASSDRGNTEAFF
.	TRBV5-4	TRBJ2-7	.	TGTGCCAGCAGCCGAACCGGAAGAGACTACGAGCAGTACTTC	CASSRTGRDYEQYF
.	TRBV7-2	TRBJ2-5	TRBD2	TGTGCCAGCAGCTCTGGACTAGGGGAGACCCAGTACTTC	CASSSGLGETQYF
.	TRBV5-1	TRBJ2-1	.	TGCGCCAGCTTCGGATGGCCCTACAATGAGCAGTTCTTC	CASFGWPYNEQFF
few	TRBV28	TRBJ2-3	.	TGTGCCAGCAGCTCCGTCCGGGGCGGCACAGATACGCAGTATTTT	CASSSVRGGTDTQYF
once	TRBV29-1	TRBJ1-1	.	TGCAGCGCTAAGACTGGTACTGAAGCTTTCTTT	CSAKTGTEAFF